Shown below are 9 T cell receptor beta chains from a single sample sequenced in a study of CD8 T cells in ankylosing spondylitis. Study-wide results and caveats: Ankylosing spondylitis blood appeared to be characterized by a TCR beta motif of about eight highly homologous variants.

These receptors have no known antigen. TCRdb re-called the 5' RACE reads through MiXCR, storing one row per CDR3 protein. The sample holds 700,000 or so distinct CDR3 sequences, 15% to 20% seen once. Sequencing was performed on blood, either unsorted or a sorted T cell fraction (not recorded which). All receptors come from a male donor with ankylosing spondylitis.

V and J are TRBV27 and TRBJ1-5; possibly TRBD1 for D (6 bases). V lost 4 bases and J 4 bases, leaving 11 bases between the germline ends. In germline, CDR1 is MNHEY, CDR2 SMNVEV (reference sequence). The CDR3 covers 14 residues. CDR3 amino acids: CASSSGQENQPQHF. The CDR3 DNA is TGTGCCAGCAGTTCGGGACAAGAAAATCAGCCCCAGCATTTT.

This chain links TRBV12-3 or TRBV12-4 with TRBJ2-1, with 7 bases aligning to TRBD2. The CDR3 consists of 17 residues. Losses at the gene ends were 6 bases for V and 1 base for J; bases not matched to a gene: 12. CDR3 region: CASSPYVGGGSYNEQFF. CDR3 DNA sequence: TGTGCCAGCAGCCCCTACGTTGGCGGGGGTTCCTACAATGAGCAGTTCTTC.

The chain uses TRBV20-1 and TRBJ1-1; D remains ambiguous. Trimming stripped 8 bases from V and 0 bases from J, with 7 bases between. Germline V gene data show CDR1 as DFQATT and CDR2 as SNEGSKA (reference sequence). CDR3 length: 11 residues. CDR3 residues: CSPLLNTEAFF. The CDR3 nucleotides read TGCAGTCCACTCCTGAACACTGAAGCTTTCTTT.

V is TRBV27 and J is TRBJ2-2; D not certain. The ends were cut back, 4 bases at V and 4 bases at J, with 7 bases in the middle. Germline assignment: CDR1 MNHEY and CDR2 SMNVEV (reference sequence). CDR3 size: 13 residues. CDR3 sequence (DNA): TGTGCCAGCAGTTACGCGAGCACCGGGGAGCTGTTTTTT. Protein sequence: CASSYASTGELFF.

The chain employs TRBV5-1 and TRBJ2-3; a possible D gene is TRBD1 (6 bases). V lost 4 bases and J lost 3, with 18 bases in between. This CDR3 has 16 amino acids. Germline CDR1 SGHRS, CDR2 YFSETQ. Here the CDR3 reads CASSPRYRVSTDTQYF. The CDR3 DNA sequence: TGCGCCAGCAGCCCCAGATACAGGGTCTCGACAGATACGCAGTATTTT. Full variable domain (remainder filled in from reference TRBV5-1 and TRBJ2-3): KAGVTQTPRYLIKTRGQQVTLSCSPISGHRSVSWYQQTPGQGLQFLFEYFSETQRNKGNFPGRFSGRQFSNSRSEMNVSTLELGDSALYLCASSPRYRVSTDTQYFGPGTRLTVL.

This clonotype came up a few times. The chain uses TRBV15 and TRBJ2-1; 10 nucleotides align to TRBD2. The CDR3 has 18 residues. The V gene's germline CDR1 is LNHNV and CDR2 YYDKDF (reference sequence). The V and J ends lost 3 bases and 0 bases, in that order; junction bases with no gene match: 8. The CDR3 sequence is CATSRTTRTSGSYNEQFF. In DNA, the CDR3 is TGTGCCACCAGCAGGACAACAAGGACTAGCGGCTCCTACAATGAGCAGTTCTTC.

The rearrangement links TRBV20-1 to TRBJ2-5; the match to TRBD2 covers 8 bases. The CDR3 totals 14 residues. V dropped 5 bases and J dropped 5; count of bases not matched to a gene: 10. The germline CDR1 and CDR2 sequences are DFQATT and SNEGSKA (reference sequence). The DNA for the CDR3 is TGCAGTGCTCAGGGACTAGTAGGGGAGGAGACCCAGTACTTC. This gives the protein CSAQGLVGEETQYF.

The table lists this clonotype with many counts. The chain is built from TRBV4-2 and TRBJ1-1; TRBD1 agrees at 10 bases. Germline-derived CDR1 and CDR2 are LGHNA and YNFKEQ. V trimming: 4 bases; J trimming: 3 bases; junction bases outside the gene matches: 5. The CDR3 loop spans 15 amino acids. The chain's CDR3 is CASSRGQGEDTEAFF. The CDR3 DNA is TGTGCCAGCAGCCGCGGACAGGGGGAGGACACTGAAGCTTTCTTT.

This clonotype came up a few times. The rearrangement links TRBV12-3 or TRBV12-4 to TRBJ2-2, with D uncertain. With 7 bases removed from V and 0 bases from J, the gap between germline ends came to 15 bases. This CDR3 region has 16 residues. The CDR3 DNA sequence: TGTGCCAGCAACCCTTCTGGCGGACCGAACACCGGGGAGCTGTTTTTT. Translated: CASNPSGGPNTGELFF.